These 23 T cell receptor beta chains originate from one sample sequenced in a study of blood T cell repertoires in COVID-19. Libraries were prepared by immunoSEQ multiplex PCR; TCRdb keeps only in-frame clonotypes and omits some of them. This table has about 320,000 clones, around nine tenths appearing once. Sequenced material: PBMCs or T cells enriched from blood (not recorded which). The receptors shown here come from a woman aged 30 to 39 who had recovered from COVID-19.

J is TRBJ1-2 and V is TRBV30; D possibly corresponds to TRBD1 (5 bases). The CDR3 runs to 15 residues. Trimming took off 0 bases at V and 4 bases at J, with 15 bases between the two ends. Per the germline V gene, CDR1 is GTSNPN and CDR2 is SVGIG (reference sequence). CDR3: CAWSVRQRDGYGYTF. In DNA form, the CDR3 reads TGTGCCTGGAGTGTCCGGCAGCGGGACGGCTATGGCTACACCTTC.

V and J are TRBV30 and TRBJ1-4; possibly TRBD1 for D (5 bases). The V and J ends lost 0 bases and 8 bases respectively, with 16 bases between them. Germline CDR1 GTSNPN, CDR2 SVGIG (reference sequence). The CDR3 loop spans 15 amino acids. The CDR3 spells CAWSVLSGAGEKLFF. CDR3 nucleotide sequence: TGTGCCTGGAGTGTCCTTAGTGGGGCAGGGGAAAAACTGTTTTTT. The full variable domain, with the rest looked up from reference TRBV30 and TRBJ1-4, is SQTIHQWPATLVQPVGSPLSLECTVEGTSNPNLYWYRQAAGRGLQLLFYSVGIGQISSEVPQNLSASRPQDRQFILSSKKLLLSDSGFYLCAWSVLSGAGEKLFFGSGTQLSVL.

This clone was detected ten times or more. The chain joins TRBV5-1 to TRBJ2-5, with TRBD1 matching over 8 bases. This CDR3 is 13 amino acids long. CDR1 is SGHRS, CDR2 YFSETQ, per germline. The J segment lost 4 bases and the V segment lost 7 bases, leaving 6 bases of the junction unmatched. The DNA of the CDR3 is TGCGCCAGCGGAGGGACAGGACTAGAGACCCAGTACTTC. It codes for CASGGTGLETQYF.

This clone was counted once. The genes are TRBV6-1 and TRBJ1-5; 8 positions match TRBD1. The CDR3 is 16 residues long. Per the germline V gene, CDR1 is MNHNS and CDR2 is SASEGT. J lost 5 bases, V lost 2 bases, and 8 bases had no gene match. Written as DNA, the CDR3 is TGTGCCAGCAGTGAAACCGGGACAGGCCTCGATCAGCCCCAGCATTTT. It encodes CASSETGTGLDQPQHF.

DNA of the CDR3: TGTGCCAGTAGTACGCCCGACAGGGGGCGTACAGATACGCAGTATTTT. It is translated as CASSTPDRGRTDTQYF. The V and J genes are TRBV19 and TRBJ2-3; TRBD1 matches at 10 bases. V was clipped by 4 bases and J by 3 bases; unmatched bases: 7. The CDR3 is 16 residues long. CDR1 LNHDA and CDR2 SQIVND come from the germline V gene (reference sequence).

The chain is built from TRBV19 and TRBJ1-1, with TRBD1 matching over 11 bases. CDR3 length equals 14 residues. The germline gives CDR1 LNHDA, CDR2 SQIVND (reference sequence). The ends lost 7 bases at V and 4 bases at J; junction bases unmatched: 5. The DNA for the CDR3 is TGTGCCAGTATCTCCGGGACAGGGGGCACTGAAGCTTTCTTT. Protein sequence: CASISGTGGTEAFF.

This chain connects TRBV7-2 to TRBJ2-1; TRBD2 matches 10 bases. Germline-derived CDR1 and CDR2 are SGHTA and FQGNSA. The CDR3 spans 18 residues. The V segment lost 2 bases and the J segment 1 base; nucleotides outside the gene matches: 8. The CDR3 coding sequence is TGTGCCAGCAGCTTAAGTTCAGCGGGGGGGTTGTCCTACAATGAGCAGTTCTTC. Protein: CASSLSSAGGLSYNEQFF.

This clone was seen just once. For the CDR3, the DNA is TGTGCCAGCAGCTTTTTTGGGGGCGAGACCCAGTACTTC. Residues: CASSFFGGETQYF. The rearrangement joins TRBV5-6 to TRBJ2-5, with TRBD1 as a possible D gene (6 bases). The CDR3 is made up of 13 amino acids. The V end lost 2 bases, the J end lost 5 bases, and 10 bases lay between the germline ends. Germline CDR1 SGHDT, CDR2 YYEEEE.

The chain joins TRBV19 to TRBJ1-5, with 7 bases that match TRBD1. Germline-derived CDR1 and CDR2 are LNHDA and SQIVND (reference sequence). V shed 4 bases, J shed 2 bases, and the junction held 5 bases outside the gene matches. CDR3 length: 15 amino acids. CDR3 protein: CASSTRQGGNQPQHF. In DNA, the CDR3 is TGTGCCAGTAGTACCCGACAGGGTGGCAATCAGCCCCAGCATTTT. The entire variable domain, with the rest obtained from reference TRBV19 and TRBJ1-5, is as follows: DGGITQSPKYLFRKEGQNVTLSCEQNLNHDAMYWYRQDPGQGLRLIYYSQIVNDFQKGDIAEGYSVSREKKESFPLTVTSAQKNPTAFYLCASSTRQGGNQPQHFGDGTRLSIL.

The chain joins TRBV2 to TRBJ1-1, with unresolved D. V was trimmed by 6 bases and J by 1 base, leaving 9 bases between them. The CDR3 loop spans 13 amino acids. Looked up from germline, CDR1 is SNHLY and CDR2 is FYNNEI. The DNA of the CDR3 is TGTGCCAGCAGGGTTTCACAGAACACTGAAGCTTTCTTT. This gives the protein CASRVSQNTEAFF.

This clone has only a few counts. For the CDR3, the DNA is TGCGCCAGCAGCCTCAACAGCGGGGGACGTAACAATGAGCAGTTCTTC. Translating it yields CASSLNSGGRNNEQFF. The chain combines TRBV4-3 with TRBJ2-1; the match to TRBD2 covers 8 bases. J lost 5 bases, V lost 4 bases, and 10 bases had no gene match. The length of the CDR3 is 16 residues. Germline CDR1 LGHNA, CDR2 YSLEER.

J is TRBJ2-5 and V is TRBV6-1, with 9 bases that match TRBD2. The CDR3 extends over 16 amino acids. The junction had 9 bases not matched to a gene; V was cut back by 2 bases and J by 5 bases. Germline V gene lookup returns CDR1 MNHNS and CDR2 SASEGT. Here the CDR3 DNA reads TGTGCCAGCAGTGAAATGCTGCGGGGGGGCTCCGAGACCCAGTACTTC. It is translated as CASSEMLRGGSETQYF.

The chain uses TRBV3-1 (or the pseudogene TRBV3-2) and TRBJ1-2, with a weak D call TRBD1 (5 bases). V lost 4 bases, J lost 3 bases, and 15 bases lay in between. The CDR3 is 15 amino acids. Germline V gene lookup returns CDR1 LGHDT and CDR2 YNNKEL (reference sequence). The CDR3 spells CASSPLPGGHYGYTF. The DNA of the CDR3 is TGTGCCAGCAGCCCCCTACCGGGGGGACACTATGGCTACACCTTC.

The chain has TRBV29-1 and TRBJ1-5, with 9 bases lining up with TRBD1. The CDR3 runs to 15 residues. Germline loops: CDR1 SQVTM, CDR2 ANQGSEA. J lost 2 bases, V lost 4 bases, and 6 bases had no gene match. CDR3 nucleotides: TGCAGCGTTGCAACAGGGGGCATAGGCAATCAGCCCCAGCATTTT. This codes for CSVATGGIGNQPQHF.

The chain combines TRBV29-1 with TRBJ2-5, with D perhaps matching TRBD2 (6 bases). V dropped 1 base and J dropped 7 bases, with 25 bases sitting between them. This CDR3 has 17 residues. CDR1 is SQVTM and CDR2 is ANQGSEA in the germline V gene. Written as DNA, the CDR3 is TGCAGCGTTGAAGCCAATCAGCGGCCCACCTGGGGAGGGACCCAGTACTTC. Amino acid sequence: CSVEANQRPTWGGTQYF.

The chain has TRBV6-5 and TRBJ2-2; TRBD2 is a possible D gene (7 bases). The CDR3 covers 14 residues. The ends were cut back, 4 bases at V and 6 bases at J, with 12 bases in the middle. CDR1 MNHEY and CDR2 SVGAGI come from the germline V gene. CDR3 amino acids: CASSSWEGAGELFF. CDR3 coding DNA: TGTGCCAGCAGTTCCTGGGAGGGGGCCGGGGAGCTGTTTTTT.

The V gene is TRBV3-1 (or the pseudogene TRBV3-2), the J gene TRBJ1-3, with TRBD1 matching 8 bases. J lost 9 bases, V lost 2 bases, and 12 bases had no gene match. This CDR3 is built from 16 residues. Germline values: CDR1 LGHDT, CDR2 YNNKEL (reference sequence). The CDR3 spells CASSQRETGAGSTIYF. In DNA, the CDR3 is TGTGCCAGCAGCCAAAGGGAGACAGGGGCCGGCAGCACCATATATTTT.

The chain carries TRBV6-1 and TRBJ2-3; the match to TRBD2 covers 10 bases. V was clipped by 4 bases and J by 6 bases; unmatched bases: 10. The germline V gene has CDR1 MNHNS and CDR2 SASEGT. The CDR3 sequence is 16 residues long. The CDR3 is CASSGHASGGADTQYF. In DNA form, the CDR3 reads TGTGCCAGCAGTGGCCATGCTAGCGGGGGCGCGGATACGCAGTATTTT.

The chain is built from TRBV10-3 and TRBJ1-1; 10 bases agree with TRBD1. V lost 9 bases, J lost 5 bases, and 12 bases stayed unmatched. Germline V lookup: CDR1 ENHRY, CDR2 SYGVKD. CDR3 length equals 15 residues. This CDR3 reads CAIDRGLKGGTEAFF. CDR3 coding DNA: TGTGCCATTGACAGGGGGCTGAAAGGAGGTACTGAAGCTTTCTTT.

V gene TRBV5-1 combines with J gene TRBJ2-7; 8 bases are shared with TRBD2. The ends lost 4 bases at V and 4 bases at J; junction bases unmatched: 16. The germline V gene encodes CDR1 SGHRS and CDR2 YFSETQ. The CDR3 length is 17 residues. The CDR3 spells CASSALPGGVGTYEQYF. The CDR3 DNA follows: TGCGCCAGCAGCGCCCTCCCCGGGGGGGTCGGTACGTACGAGCAGTACTTC.

The chain uses TRBV5-1 and TRBJ2-5; D possibly corresponds to TRBD1 (5 bases). The V end was cut by 4 bases, the J end by 5 bases, with 27 bases between. CDR3 length equals 18 residues. CDR1 is SGHRS and CDR2 is YFSETQ in the germline V gene. CDR3 DNA sequence: TGCGCCAGCAGCCAGAACGACCCTCGACAGCCGGCGTCGGAGACCCAGTACTTC. This codes for CASSQNDPRQPASETQYF.

Remarks on this clone: Other DNA sequences in the sample encode the same CDR3. The chain is built from TRBV5-1 and TRBJ1-2; 9 nucleotides line up with TRBD1. The CDR3 is 14 residues long. The V segment lost 4 bases and the J segment 4 bases; nucleotides outside the gene matches: 5. Germline V gene sequence: CDR1 SGHRS, CDR2 YFSETQ. This CDR3 is CASSPDRGGYGYTF. Here the CDR3 DNA reads TGCGCCAGCAGCCCGGACAGGGGTGGCTATGGCTACACCTTC. The variable domain in full, with the rest retrieved from reference TRBV5-1 and TRBJ1-2, is KAGVTQTPRYLIKTRGQQVTLSCSPISGHRSVSWYQQTPGQGLQFLFEYFSETQRNKGNFPGRFSGRQFSNSRSEMNVSTLELGDSALYLCASSPDRGGYGYTFGSGTRLTVV.

This chain links TRBV27 with TRBJ1-2; D possibly corresponds to TRBD1 (6 bases). This CDR3 is built from 15 residues. Germline CDR1 and CDR2: MNHEY and SMNVEV (reference sequence). Deletions cut 3 bases from V and 0 bases from J, with 11 bases between. This CDR3 is CASSFGGPANYGYTF. CDR3 DNA sequence: TGTGCCAGCAGTTTCGGGGGGCCCGCTAACTATGGCTACACCTTC.